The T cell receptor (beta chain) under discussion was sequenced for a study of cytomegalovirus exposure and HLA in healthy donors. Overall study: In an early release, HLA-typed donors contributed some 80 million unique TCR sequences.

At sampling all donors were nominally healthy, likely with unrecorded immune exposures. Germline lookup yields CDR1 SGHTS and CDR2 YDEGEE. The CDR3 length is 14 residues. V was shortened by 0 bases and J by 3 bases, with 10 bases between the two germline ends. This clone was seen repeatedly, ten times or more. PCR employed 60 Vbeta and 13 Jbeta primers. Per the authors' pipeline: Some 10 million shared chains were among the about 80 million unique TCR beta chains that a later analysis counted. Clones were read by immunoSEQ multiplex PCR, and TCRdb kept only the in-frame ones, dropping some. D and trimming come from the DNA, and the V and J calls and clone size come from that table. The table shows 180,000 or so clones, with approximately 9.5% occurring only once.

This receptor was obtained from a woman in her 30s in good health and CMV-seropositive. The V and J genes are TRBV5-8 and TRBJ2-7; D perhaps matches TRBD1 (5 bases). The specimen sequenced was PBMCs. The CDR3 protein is CASSLAPGYYEQYF. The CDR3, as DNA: TGTGCCAGCAGCTTGGCCCCAGGGTACTACGAGCAGTACTTC.